Following are 22 T cell receptor beta chains from one sample sequenced in a study of graft-versus-host responses after intestinal transplantation. Assay used: immunoSEQ multiplex PCR; TCRdb lists only in-frame clones, some missing. The sample contains about 85,000 clones, around 90% of which appear only once. Their recognized antigens are unknown. Sequences were derived from unstimulated CD8+ T cells sorted from spleen or lymph node cells, sampled before transplant. Every receptor here comes from a human donor who was the organ donor for an intestinal transplant.

This chain joins TRBV5-8 and TRBJ2-5, with unresolved D. The CDR3 is 13 residues long. V was pared by 7 bases and J by 1 base, with 11 bases between. Germline CDR1 is SGHTS and CDR2 is YDEGEE. The CDR3 loop is CASGKLGQETQYF. In DNA form, the CDR3 reads TGTGCCAGCGGCAAGTTGGGCCAAGAGACCCAGTACTTC. The complete variable domain, with remaining parts taken from reference TRBV5-8 and TRBJ2-5, reads EAGVTQSPTHLIKTRGQQATLRCSPISGHTSVYWYQQALGLGLQFLLWYDEGEERNRGNFPPRFSGRQFPNYSSELNVNALELEDSALYLCASGKLGQETQYFGPGTRLLVL.

The chain couples TRBV7-2 to TRBJ1-5; D not certain. CDR3 length equals 15 residues. The V gene lost 2 bases and the J gene lost 0 bases, with 8 bases spanning the gap. The V gene's germline CDR1 is SGHTA and CDR2 FQGNSA. The CDR3 DNA reads TGTGCCAGCAGCTTACAGGTTTATAGCAATCAGCCCCAGCATTTT. Its translation: CASSLQVYSNQPQHF.

This clone was seen just once. The V and J genes are TRBV5-1 and TRBJ1-1; D gene ambiguous. The CDR3 spans 14 residues. The germline CDR1 and CDR2 sequences are SGHRS and YFSETQ. Trimming shortened V by 4 bases and J by 1 base, and 11 bases separated the two germline ends. CDR3 region: CASSGTGGNTEAFF. In DNA, the CDR3 is TGCGCCAGCAGCGGAACGGGAGGGAACACTGAAGCTTTCTTT.

This chain connects TRBV5-4 to TRBJ1-4, with D unresolved. CDR1 and CDR2 (germline): SGHNT, YYREEE (reference sequence). Trimming took 0 bases from V and 3 from J, leaving 3 bases between them. The CDR3 is 13 residues long. The CDR3 spells CASSLGSNEKLFF. DNA for the CDR3: TGTGCCAGCAGCTTGGGCTCTAATGAAAAACTGTTTTTT.

J is TRBJ2-3 and V is TRBV2; 9 positions match TRBD2. Germline V gene lookup returns CDR1 SNHLY and CDR2 FYNNEI. The junction had 11 bases not matched to a gene; V was cut back by 7 bases and J by 6 bases. The CDR3 has 15 amino acids. CDR3 coding DNA: TGTGCCAGCACTGACCAGCGGGAGGTTGGGGATACGCAGTATTTT. Its protein is CASTDQREVGDTQYF.

The CDR3 protein is CASSPHWTDGYTF. The DNA for the CDR3 is TGTGCCAGCAGCCCCCACTGGACCGATGGCTACACCTTC. The chain uses TRBV5-5 and TRBJ1-2, with D unresolved. The V and J ends lost 4 bases and 6 bases respectively, with 13 bases between them. The V gene's germline CDR1 is SGHKS and CDR2 YYEKEE (reference sequence). The CDR3 runs to 13 residues.

The chain couples TRBV5-1 to TRBJ2-7; D might be TRBD2 (6 bases). This CDR3 has 15 residues. Germline assignment: CDR1 SGHRS and CDR2 YFSETQ. Trimming took off 4 bases at V and 2 bases at J, with 16 bases between the two ends. Here the CDR3 DNA reads TGCGCCAGCAGCCAAGAAGGGACTTACCCCTACGAGCAGTACTTC. Translating gives CASSQEGTYPYEQYF.

The chain joins TRBV14 to TRBJ2-5, with D maybe TRBD1 (5 bases). The assigned J gene may be wrong: the sequence end matches TRBJ2-7 better. The CDR3 sequence is 15 residues long. Germline assignment: CDR1 SGHDN and CDR2 FVKESK. CDR3 sequence (DNA): TGTGCCAGCAGCCAAGTGTCAGGGATCCCCTACGAGCAGTACTTC. Amino acids: CASSQVSGIPYEQYF.

The J gene is TRBJ1-2, the V gene TRBV27; tentatively, D is TRBD1 (5 bases). The CDR3 contains 14 residues. The V gene lost 5 bases and the J gene lost 2 bases, with 12 bases spanning the gap. Germline V CDR1 and CDR2: MNHEY, SMNVEV (reference sequence). The CDR3 coding sequence is TGTGCCAGCAGTCCATTGGACAACAACTATGGCTACACCTTC. Residues: CASSPLDNNYGYTF.

The rearrangement joins TRBV5-1 to TRBJ1-1; no definite D call. The CDR3 covers 13 residues. V was cut by 2 bases and J by 10 bases, with 15 bases left in between. The germline CDR1 and CDR2 sequences are SGHRS and YFSETQ. The CDR3 spells CASSFFNWRGAFF. The CDR3 DNA follows: TGCGCCAGCAGCTTTTTCAATTGGAGAGGAGCTTTCTTT.

The V and J genes are TRBV27 and TRBJ2-5, with TRBD2 matching 8 bases. The CDR3 is made up of 16 amino acids. The J segment lost 5 bases and the V segment lost 8 bases, leaving 16 bases of the junction unmatched. Germline lookup yields CDR1 MNHEY and CDR2 SMNVEV (reference sequence). The CDR3 here is CASPWSGSGEWETQYF. Here the CDR3 DNA reads TGTGCCAGCCCTTGGTCGGGTAGCGGGGAATGGGAGACCCAGTACTTC.

The chain combines TRBV19 with TRBJ2-1; TRBD2 matches 9 bases. The CDR3 extends over 15 amino acids. V was clipped by 5 bases and J by 5 bases; unmatched bases: 7. CDR1 is LNHDA, CDR2 SQIVND, per germline (reference sequence). DNA of the CDR3: TGTGCCAGTAGTCTATATAGCGGGAGCAACAATGAGCAGTTCTTC. Amino acid sequence: CASSLYSGSNNEQFF. Based on the CDR3 plus reference TRBV19 and TRBJ2-1, the full variable domain is DGGITQSPKYLFRKEGQNVTLSCEQNLNHDAMYWYRQDPGQGLRLIYYSQIVNDFQKGDIAEGYSVSREKKESFPLTVTSAQKNPTAFYLCASSLYSGSNNEQFFGPGTRLTVL.

This clone was picked up one time. The rearrangement links TRBV6-1 to TRBJ2-1; D remains ambiguous. Germline assignment: CDR1 MNHNS and CDR2 SASEGT. The V end lost 7 bases, the J end lost 1 base, and 8 bases lay between the germline ends. The CDR3 has 13 residues. The CDR3 protein is CASIGGSYNEQFF. The CDR3 DNA reads as TGTGCCAGCATTGGTGGGTCCTACAATGAGCAGTTCTTC.

The V gene is TRBV6-5, the J gene TRBJ2-7; possibly TRBD1 for D (6 bases). This CDR3 has 16 amino acids. Germline CDR1 MNHEY, CDR2 SVGAGI. V was cut by 0 bases and J by 2 bases, with 14 bases left in between. In nucleotides, the CDR3 is TGTGCCAGCAGTTACTCCGCCTGGGACAAACCCTACGAGCAGTACTTC. This gives the protein CASSYSAWDKPYEQYF.

This chain uses TRBV13 with TRBJ2-5; no definite D call. V lost 5 bases and J 5 bases, leaving 12 bases between the germline ends. The germline V gene has CDR1 PRHDT and CDR2 FYEKMQ (reference sequence). This CDR3 is 13 amino acids long. The CDR3: CASSPRHLETQYF. CDR3 coding DNA: TGTGCCAGCAGCCCGCGTCATCTGGAGACCCAGTACTTC.

The V call is TRBV27, the J call TRBJ1-2; D is possibly TRBD1 (5 bases). V gave up 5 bases and J gave up 3 bases, with 10 bases separating them. Per the germline V gene, CDR1 is MNHEY and CDR2 is SMNVEV (reference sequence). This CDR3 contains 13 residues. The CDR3 loop is CASSGRGHYGYTF. As DNA, the CDR3 is TGTGCCAGCAGTGGTAGGGGACACTATGGCTACACCTTC.

The chain employs TRBV19 and TRBJ2-7, with 10 bases identical to TRBD1. V lost 10 bases to trimming and J lost 0 bases; unmatched junction nucleotides: 9. This CDR3 comprises 15 residues. CDR1 LNHDA and CDR2 SQIVND come from the germline V gene (reference sequence). The CDR3 protein is CATTPGQGFSYEQYF. CDR3 DNA: TGTGCCACCACACCGGGACAGGGGTTCTCCTACGAGCAGTACTTC.

This chain connects TRBV7-2 to TRBJ2-3; TRBD2 matches 9 bases. The V gene end was trimmed by 5 bases and the J gene end by 2 bases; junction bases not matched to a gene: 8. The germline V gene encodes CDR1 SGHTA and CDR2 FQGNSA. The CDR3 totals 16 residues. CDR3: CASSGEGLAVTDTQYF. CDR3 bases: TGTGCCAGCAGCGGGGAGGGACTAGCAGTCACAGATACGCAGTATTTT.

The chain has TRBV7-9 and TRBJ2-1, with 7 bases matching TRBD2. The V gene end was trimmed by 5 bases and the J gene end by 1 base; junction bases not matched to a gene: 8. The CDR3 has 16 residues. CDR1 and CDR2 (germline): SEHNR, FQNEAQ (reference sequence). CDR3 region: CASSDALAPSYNEQFF. DNA of the CDR3: TGTGCCAGCAGCGACGCACTAGCGCCGTCCTACAATGAGCAGTTCTTC.

V gene TRBV7-6 combines with J gene TRBJ2-5; possibly TRBD2 for D (6 bases). The germline CDR1 and CDR2 sequences are SGHVS and FNYEAQ. Trimming left V 5 bases short and J 1 base short, with 29 bases between. The CDR3 runs 20 residues. The CDR3 region is CASSPLHRDLGGGLQETQYF. The CDR3 region has the DNA TGTGCCAGCAGCCCCTTGCACCGGGACCTGGGAGGCGGGCTCCAAGAGACCCAGTACTTC. Complete variable domain (other parts from reference TRBV7-6 and TRBJ2-5): GAGVSQSPRYKVTKRGQDVALRCDPISGHVSLYWYRQALGQGPEFLTYFNYEAQQDKSGLPNDRFSAERPEGSISTLTIQRTEQRDSAMYRCASSPLHRDLGGGLQETQYFGPGTRLLVL.

This chain joins TRBV5-1 and TRBJ2-1; D could derive from TRBD1 or TRBD2 (6 bases each). The length of the CDR3 is 14 residues. In germline, CDR1 is SGHRS, CDR2 YFSETQ. V lost 3 bases, J lost 7 bases, and 14 bases lay in between. The CDR3 region is CASSWTTGANEQFF. The CDR3 DNA sequence: TGCGCCAGCAGCTGGACTACGGGGGCTAATGAGCAGTTCTTC.

The rearrangement uses TRBV25-1 and TRBJ2-1, with a tentative D call TRBD2 (6 bases). Germline CDR1 and CDR2: MGHDK and SYGVNS. The ends were cut back, 2 bases at V and 9 bases at J, with 17 bases in the middle. The CDR3 has 15 amino acids. The DNA for the CDR3 is TGTGCCAGCAGTGAAGGTGGTATAGGGCGGGGTGAGCAGTTCTTC. Protein product: CASSEGGIGRGEQFF.